What follows are 30 T cell receptor beta chains derived from one specimen sequenced in a study of breast tumors, draining lymph nodes, adjacent tissues. Axillary draining lymph nodes of breast cancer patients supplied the node samples. MiXCR was run by TCRdb on the multiplex PCR reads, yielding one entry per CDR3 protein. The sample lists roughly 130,000 distinct CDR3 sequences; 32% were seen once. The sequenced sample consisted of axillary lymph node tissue. Source of these receptors: a female donor with breast cancer. Some clones in this sample may be carry-over from other donors' samples.

This clonotype appeared many times. V and J are TRBV20-1 and TRBJ2-1; the match to TRBD2 covers 10 bases. The J segment lost 8 bases and the V segment lost 3 bases, leaving 10 bases of the junction unmatched. Germline loops: CDR1 DFQATT, CDR2 SNEGSKA (reference sequence). The CDR3 length is 15 residues. CDR3 coding DNA: TGCAGTGCTAGCGTTTCTAGCGGGGGTCGTTATGAGCAGTTCTTC. This sequence encodes CSASVSSGGRYEQFF.

The chain couples TRBV13 to TRBJ1-4; tentative D call: TRBD1 (5 bases). There are 16 residues in the CDR3. Trimming shortened V by 2 bases and J by 12 bases, and 22 bases separated the two germline ends. The germline CDR1 and CDR2 sequences are PRHDT and FYEKMQ (reference sequence). Here the CDR3 reads CASSLRGSGPFGELFF. For the CDR3, the DNA is TGTGCCAGCAGCTTACGGGGCAGTGGGCCGTTTGGGGAACTGTTTTTT. Variable domain in full (rest from reference TRBV13 and TRBJ1-4): AAGVIQSPRHLIKEKRETATLKCYPIPRHDTVYWYQQGPGQDPQFLISFYEKMQSDKGSIPDRFSAQQFSDYHSELNMSSLELGDSALYFCASSLRGSGPFGELFFGSGTQLSVL.

The table lists this clonotype with many counts. The chain joins TRBV6-1 to TRBJ1-5; D unresolved. CDR3 length: 13 residues. Deletions cut 8 bases from V and 0 bases from J, with 8 bases between. Germline CDR1 MNHNS, CDR2 SASEGT. CDR3 coding DNA: TGTGCCAGCCGGGCAACTAGCAATCAGCCCCAGCATTTT. It translates to CASRATSNQPQHF.

This clonotype occurred many times. The V and J genes are TRBV28 and TRBJ2-7, with 8 bases that match TRBD2. Unmatched junction bases numbered 6, after V lost 1 base and J lost 4 bases. The CDR3 covers 15 residues. From germline, CDR1 is MDHEN and CDR2 SYDVKM. CDR3 in DNA: TGTGCCAGCAGTTTATTATCCGGGAGGGAGTACGAGCAGTACGTC. Its protein is CASSLLSGREYEQYV.

The rearrangement joins TRBV7-9 to TRBJ2-7; the D call may be TRBD1 or TRBD2 (5 bases each). The CDR3 consists of 13 residues. Looked up from germline, CDR1 is SEHNR and CDR2 is FQNEAQ (reference sequence). The CDR3 protein is CAGSLGVSYEQYF. CDR3 nucleotide sequence: TGTGCTGGCAGCTTGGGGGTCTCCTACGAGCAGTACTTC.

This clonotype was detected a few times. The J gene is TRBJ1-5, the V gene TRBV6-1; D remains ambiguous. V was cut by 5 bases and J by 0 bases, with 5 bases left in between. CDR3 length: 13 residues. Germline V CDR1 and CDR2: MNHNS, SASEGT. CDR3 in DNA: TGTGCCAGCAGTCAAATTAGCAATCAGCCCCAGCATTTT. Translated, it gives CASSQISNQPQHF.

The rearrangement uses TRBV24-1 and TRBJ1-2, with D unresolved. Looked up from germline, CDR1 is KGHDR and CDR2 is SFDVKD. Trimming took off 4 bases at V and 8 bases at J, with 7 bases between the two ends. CDR3 size: 11 residues. The CDR3 sequence is CATSDTWGYTF. The CDR3 DNA reads as TGTGCCACCAGTGACACCTGGGGCTACACCTTC.

In its sample, this clonotype was seen a few times. The V call is TRBV10-3, the J call TRBJ1-2; D is unclear. Germline loops: CDR1 ENHRY, CDR2 SYGVKD. Trimming pared 4 bases from V and 7 bases from J, leaving 19 bases between. The CDR3 has 15 residues. The CDR3, as DNA: TGTGCCATCAGTGCGGCAGAGGGAAGGGCAAGTGGCTACACCTTC. This translates into CAISAAEGRASGYTF.

This clonotype was counted many times. The chain has TRBV7-9 and TRBJ2-6; 8 positions agree with TRBD2. Per the germline V gene, CDR1 is SEHNR and CDR2 is FQNEAQ (reference sequence). The CDR3 has 17 amino acids. With V trimmed by 8 bases and J by 1 base, 10 bases remained unmatched. In nucleotides, the CDR3 is TGTGCCAGCTATCGGCCCGGGAGGGGGTCTGGGGCCAACGTCCTGACTTTC. The encoded protein is CASYRPGRGSGANVLTF.

In its sample, this clonotype was seen a few times. V is TRBV20-1 and J is TRBJ1-1; 9 bases map to TRBD1. Germline CDR1 is DFQATT and CDR2 is SNEGSKA (reference sequence). CDR3 length equals 15 residues. The V gene end was trimmed by 1 base and the J gene end by 5 bases; junction bases not matched to a gene: 8. CDR3 amino acids: CSARAPGQGRTEAFF. For the CDR3, the DNA is TGCAGTGCTAGAGCCCCGGGACAGGGTAGGACTGAAGCTTTCTTT.

This clonotype was found a few times. At one boundary the junction diverges from the germline segment, which might be a read error. This sequence joins TRBV7-6 and TRBJ1-2; D gene unclear. The germline V gene has CDR1 SGHVS and CDR2 FNYEAQ. This CDR3 spans 15 amino acids. CDR3 DNA sequence: TGTGCCAGCAGCTTAGAGGTCGGGCATAACTATGGCTACCCCTTC. Protein sequence: CASSLEVGHNYGYPF. Full variable domain (remainder filled in from reference TRBV7-6 and TRBJ1-2): GAGVSQSPRYKVTKRGQDVALRCDPISGHVSLYWYRQALGQGPEFLTYFNYEAQQDKSGLPNDRFSAERPEGSISTLTIQRTEQRDSAMYRCASSLEVGHNYGYPFGSGTRLTVV.

Here the CDR3 reads CASSDDSSGNTIYF. The CDR3 DNA reads as TGTGCCAGCAGTGATGACAGCTCTGGAAACACCATATATTTT. V usage is TRBV2 and J usage is TRBJ1-3, with a tentative D call TRBD1 (5 bases). CDR1 SNHLY and CDR2 FYNNEI come from the germline V gene. The ends were cut back, 3 bases at V and 0 bases at J, with 6 bases in the middle. The CDR3 has 14 residues.

In this sample, this clonotype turned up many times. This chain joins TRBV5-1 and TRBJ2-2; the D call may be TRBD1 or TRBD2 (5 bases each). The V end was cut by 5 bases, the J end by 5 bases, with 16 bases between. The CDR3 is 15 amino acids. Germline CDR1 SGHRS, CDR2 YFSETQ. In nucleotides, the CDR3 is TGCGCCAGCAGGGAGGACACCCTGAGGACCGGGGAGCTGTTTTTT. This codes for CASREDTLRTGELFF.

The sample holds many counts of this clonotype. This sequence joins TRBV29-1 and TRBJ2-1; 9 nucleotides match TRBD2. Germline V gene lookup returns CDR1 SQVTM and CDR2 ANQGSEA. After removal of 8 bases from V and 7 bases from J, the junction contained 12 bases not matched to a gene. The CDR3 is 14 residues long. CDR3: CSLGRGGLGNEQFF. The CDR3 DNA reads TGCAGCCTGGGGCGGGGGGGCCTAGGAAATGAGCAGTTCTTC.

This clonotype came up many times. V gene TRBV4-1 combines with J gene TRBJ1-4; tentatively, D is TRBD1 (5 bases). Germline V gene sequence: CDR1 MGHRA, CDR2 YSYEKL. Trimming shortened V by 0 bases and J by 10 bases, and 15 bases separated the two germline ends. The length of the CDR3 is 15 residues. CDR3 DNA: TGCGCCAGCAGCCAAGATAGACAGACCTTGGGAAAACTGTTTTTT. Amino acids: CASSQDRQTLGKLFF.

This clonotype came up many times. V is TRBV28 and J is TRBJ2-7; D unresolved. The germline V gene encodes CDR1 MDHEN and CDR2 SYDVKM. Deletions cut 4 bases from V and 6 bases from J, with 13 bases between. This CDR3 has 13 residues. The CDR3 protein is CASSYGPVSEQYF. As DNA, the CDR3 is TGTGCCAGCAGTTACGGCCCCGTGTCCGAGCAGTACTTC.

This clonotype was observed at least ten times. This chain uses TRBV12-3 or TRBV12-4 with TRBJ2-7; D may be TRBD1 (6 bases). The CDR3 has 14 amino acids. Trimming pared 5 bases from V and 4 bases from J, leaving 15 bases between. The CDR3 is CASSPGQKGYEQYF. The CDR3 DNA follows: TGTGCCAGCAGTCCTGGACAGAAGGGGTACGAGCAGTACTTC.

The chain couples TRBV11-3 to TRBJ1-1; the D gene is possibly TRBD1 (6 bases). Trimming pared 1 base from V and 4 bases from J, leaving 7 bases between. Germline CDR1 is SGHNT and CDR2 is YENEEA. The CDR3 has 13 amino acids. The CDR3 sequence: CASSLGTATEAFF. The CDR3 bases are TGTGCCAGCAGCTTAGGGACAGCCACTGAAGCTTTCTTT.

As regards this clonotype: Given the absence of the conserved phenylalanine or tryptophan at the CDR3 end, a read error is likely. This rearrangement joins TRBV5-5 to TRBJ1-2; D not certain. This CDR3 is built from 14 residues. Between the trimmed V and J ends, which lost 0 bases and 8 bases, there was a span of 14 bases. Germline CDR1 is SGHKS and CDR2 is YYEKEE (reference sequence). The chain's CDR3 is CASSLDRSAGGYTS. As DNA, the CDR3 is TGTGCCAGCAGCTTGGATCGGTCGGCGGGGGGCTACACCTCC.

The V gene is TRBV20-1, the J gene TRBJ2-2; D remains unclear. This CDR3 contains 13 residues. The V end lost 3 bases, the J end lost 7 bases, and 12 bases lay between the germline ends. The germline V gene encodes CDR1 DFQATT and CDR2 SNEGSKA (reference sequence). The CDR3 nucleotides are TGCAGTGCTAGGGCCCTTGGACGCGGGGAGCTGTTTTTT. Its translation is CSARALGRGELFF.

The chain employs TRBV12-3 or TRBV12-4 and TRBJ2-5; D ambiguous. The CDR3 contains 12 residues. Trimming left V 5 bases short and J 0 bases short, with 4 bases between. CDR3: CASSRYQETQYF. CDR3 coding DNA: TGTGCCAGCAGTCGTTACCAAGAGACCCAGTACTTC.

The table lists this clonotype with many counts. The chain carries TRBV7-2 and TRBJ2-7, with D possibly matching TRBD1 (6 bases). Germline values: CDR1 SGHTA, CDR2 FQGNSA. V shed 2 bases and J shed 3 bases, with 14 bases lying between them. The CDR3 sequence is 15 residues long. DNA for the CDR3: TGTGCCAGCAGCTTATACGTGGGGGCGGTCTACGAGCAGTACGTC. Translating gives CASSLYVGAVYEQYV.

This clonotype was observed at least ten times. The chain uses TRBV12-3 or TRBV12-4 and TRBJ1-6; 12 bases agree with TRBD1. CDR3 size: 14 residues. J was trimmed by 9 bases and V by 6 bases; bases with no gene match: 3. The CDR3 here is CASSPGQGASPLHF. The CDR3, as DNA: TGTGCCAGCAGCCCGGGACAGGGGGCTTCACCCCTCCACTTT.

The sample holds one count of this clonotype. With a much larger clone just one base away, this may be a read error. The rearrangement uses TRBV18 and TRBJ2-2, with D perhaps being TRBD1 or TRBD2 (6 bases each). The CDR3 length is 16 residues. The V gene's germline CDR1 is KGHSH and CDR2 LQKENI. The CDR3 DNA sequence: TGTGCCAGCTCGCTAGCCGGGGGCACCAACACCGGGGGGCTGTTTTTT. This sequence encodes CASSLAGGTNTGGLFF.

This clonotype has only a few counts. One end of the junction is discordant with germline, which a read error may explain. The chain recombines TRBV2 with TRBJ2-1; 11 nucleotides align to TRBD2. Germline V CDR1 and CDR2: SNHLY, FYNNEI. CDR3 length: 23 residues. CDR3 in amino acids: CASSRAVGQAAPGLAVSYNEQFF. The CDR3 DNA reads as TGCGCCAGCAGCCGGGCCGTGGGACAGGCCGCACCGGGACTAGCGGTCTCCTACAATGAGCAGTTCTTC.

This clonotype was picked up many times. The chain joins TRBV19 to TRBJ2-5; TRBD1 might be the D (6 bases). The CDR3 runs 13 residues. Germline lookup yields CDR1 LNHDA and CDR2 SQIVND (reference sequence). Trimming left V 4 bases short and J 5 bases short, with 11 bases between. CDR3 coding DNA: TGTGCCAGTAGTACAGGACAGATGGAGACCCAGTACTTC. Encoded protein: CASSTGQMETQYF.

At least ten counts were recorded for this clonotype. This chain links TRBV5-8 with TRBJ2-5; TRBD2 matches 8 bases. J was trimmed by 3 bases and V by 1 base; bases with no gene match: 5. The germline gives CDR1 SGHTS, CDR2 YDEGEE. The length of the CDR3 is 15 residues. CDR3 amino acids: CASSLTGLAEETQYF. The CDR3 DNA reads as TGTGCCAGCAGCTTGACCGGACTAGCAGAAGAGACCCAGTACTTC.

The chain couples TRBV5-1 to TRBJ2-5, with 8 bases that match TRBD1. Germline loops: CDR1 SGHRS, CDR2 YFSETQ. V shed 4 bases, J shed 5 bases, and the junction held 7 bases outside the gene matches. This CDR3 comprises 14 residues. This CDR3 reads CASSAGQGGETQYF. CDR3 bases: TGCGCCAGCAGCGCTGGACAGGGCGGGGAGACCCAGTACTTC.

On this clonotype itself: This sequence may be a read error, since a much larger clone differs from it by one base. It is likely a read error, because the conserved phenylalanine at the end of the CDR3 is missing. The CDR3 loop reads CASSLLRSDEQFL. The CDR3 region has the DNA TGTGCCAGCAGTTTATTACGATCGGATGAGCAGTTCCTC. The V gene is TRBV27, the J gene TRBJ2-1; D is unclear. The ends were cut back, 1 base at V and 8 bases at J, with 9 bases in the middle. CDR1 is MNHEY, CDR2 SMNVEV, per germline (reference sequence). This CDR3 region has 13 residues.

This clonotype was seen at least ten times. The chain carries TRBV7-2 and TRBJ2-7; no reliable D call. This CDR3 region has 12 residues. Germline values: CDR1 SGHTA, CDR2 FQGNSA. V was pared by 3 bases and J by 7 bases, with 10 bases between. DNA of the CDR3: TGTGCCAGCAGCTTCAGTAGGCCTGAGCAGTACTTC. Translated: CASSFSRPEQYF.